These T cell receptor beta chains were read from a single sample in a study of cytomegalovirus exposure and HLA in healthy donors. Clones were read by immunoSEQ multiplex PCR, and TCRdb kept only the in-frame ones, dropping some. This sample yields about 200,000 clones, of which about 80% are seen a single time; around 0.99% belongs to the top ten. Sequenced material: PBMCs. These receptors were collected from a woman in her forties in good health and CMV-seronegative. The CDR3 runs from the conserved cysteine through the conserved F or W. The order of the fields is D gene, V gene, J gene, CDR3 length, clone size, CDR3 protein, CDR3 DNA. A D gene is named only where the DNA matches it firmly. Rows give clone size only sometimes, using once, few, many, or a class for an expanded clone.

.	TRBV6-1	TRBJ1-1	13	.	CASSDILNTEAFF	TGTGCCAGCAGTGATATCTTGAACACTGAAGCTTTCTTT
TRBD1	TRBV7-2	TRBJ2-7	15	.	CASSSTGTGGYEQYF	TGTGCCAGCAGCTCCACCGGGACAGGTGGCTACGAGCAGTACTTC
.	TRBV29-1	TRBJ1-5	15	.	CSVSEGGASNQPQHF	TGCAGCGTTTCCGAGGGGGGGGCTAGCAATCAGCCCCAGCATTTT
TRBD2	TRBV4-3	TRBJ2-2	16	.	CASSQEVSGVTGELFF	TGCGCCAGCAGCCAAGAGGTTAGCGGGGTGACCGGGGAGCTGTTTTTT
.	TRBV7-2	TRBJ2-1	16	once	CASSLSLGGTYNEQFF	TGTGCCAGCAGCTTATCGTTGGGAGGTACCTACAATGAGCAGTTCTTC
TRBD1	TRBV7-9	TRBJ1-1	17	.	CASSLAQGTGGKSEAFF	TGTGCCAGCAGCTTAGCGCAGGGGACAGGGGGCAAGTCTGAAGCTTTCTTT
.	TRBV7-9	TRBJ1-5	12	.	CASSPFNQPQHF	TGTGCCAGCAGCCCCTTCAATCAGCCCCAGCATTTT
.	TRBV11-3	TRBJ2-1	13	.	CASSTDSTYEQFF	TGTGCCAGCAGCACCGACAGTACATATGAGCAGTTCTTC
.	TRBV7-2	TRBJ1-1	13	.	CASSLATTGMAFF	TGTGCCAGCAGCTTAGCAACGACGGGTATGGCTTTCTTT
TRBD2	TRBV7-2	TRBJ2-1	16	few	CASSPPSGSPYNEQFF	TGTGCCAGCAGCCCGCCTAGCGGGAGTCCCTACAATGAGCAGTTCTTC
TRBD1	TRBV6-4	TRBJ2-2	14	.	CASSPGTGAGELFF	TGTGCCAGCAGCCCCGGGACAGGGGCCGGGGAGCTGTTTTTT
TRBD2	TRBV5-6	TRBJ2-5	13	few	CASRYGLEETQYF	TGTGCCAGCAGATATGGACTAGAAGAGACCCAGTACTTC
.	TRBV12-5	TRBJ1-4	20	.	CASGLVPESGSAATNEKLFF	TGTGCTAGTGGTTTGGTACCTGAGAGTGGCAGCGCAGCAACTAATGAAAAACTGTTTTTT
.	TRBV19	TRBJ2-7	14	.	CASSIPENRLEQYF	TGTGCCAGTAGTATACCGGAGAACAGGTTAGAGCAGTACTTC
.	TRBV2	TRBJ1-6	15	.	CASSERGPYNSPLHF	TGTGCCAGCAGTGAGCGGGGCCCCTATAATTCACCCCTCCACTTT
.	TRBV19	TRBJ1-6	15	once	CATQDLPTYNSPLHF	TGTGCCACCCAGGATCTTCCTACCTATAATTCACCCCTCCACTTT
.	TRBV4-3	TRBJ1-5	13	few	CASSQDQGQPQHF	TGCGCCAGCAGCCAAGATCAGGGGCAACCCCAGCATTTT
.	TRBV6-5	TRBJ1-2	15	.	CASSYGQGPNYGYTF	TGTGCCAGCAGTTACGGTCAGGGGCCTAACTATGGCTACACCTTC
.	TRBV4-1	TRBJ2-3	18	.	CASSQALASVTSTDTQYF	TGCGCCAGCAGCCAAGCGCTTGCTAGCGTCACTAGCACAGATACGCAGTATTTT
TRBD1	TRBV10-1	TRBJ2-7	14	.	CASSARDRVYEQYF	TGCGCCAGCAGTGCTCGGGACAGGGTCTACGAGCAGTACTTC
.	TRBV7-6	TRBJ2-1	14	once	CASSLVASRDEQFF	TGTGCCAGCAGCTTAGTAGCGTCAAGGGATGAGCAGTTCTTC
.	TRBV15	TRBJ2-3	16	.	CATSRGHRAYTDTQYF	TGTGCCACCAGCAGAGGGCACAGGGCTTACACAGATACGCAGTATTTT
.	TRBV12-5	TRBJ1-1	15	.	CASGFLGGGGGEAFF	TGTGCTAGTGGTTTTCTCGGTGGGGGAGGGGGGGAAGCTTTCTTT
.	TRBV13	TRBJ1-2	13	.	CASSTQALYGYTF	TGTGCCAGCAGCACCCAGGCCCTCTATGGCTACACCTTC
.	TRBV5-1	TRBJ1-1	13	once	CASSLARQEEAFF	TGCGCCAGCAGCTTGGCCAGACAGGAGGAAGCTTTCTTT
.	TRBV30	TRBJ1-6	12	.	CAWTGEFSPLHF	TGTGCCTGGACAGGGGAGTTCTCACCCCTCCACTTT
.	TRBV11-3	TRBJ1-3	15	.	CASSPTGVSGNTIYF	TGTGCCAGCAGCCCGACAGGCGTCTCTGGAAACACCATATATTTT
TRBD2	TRBV7-2	TRBJ2-7	16	once	CASSLALAGGVHEQYF	TGTGCCAGCAGCTTAGCACTAGCGGGAGGTGTCCACGAGCAGTACTTC
TRBD2	TRBV19	TRBJ2-7	14	once	CASSWTSRTYEQYF	TGTGCCAGTAGCTGGACTAGCCGAACCTACGAGCAGTACTTC
.	TRBV15	TRBJ2-7	18	.	CATSRGFSVSSVSYEQYF	TGTGCCACCAGCAGAGGGTTTTCCGTTAGTAGCGTCTCCTACGAGCAGTACTTC
TRBD1	TRBV7-3	TRBJ2-2	19	.	CASSLATVMTGTNTGELFF	TGTGCCAGCAGCTTAGCCACAGTAATGACAGGGACGAACACCGGGGAGCTGTTTTTT
.	TRBV19	TRBJ2-2	14	.	CASRPDRNTGELFF	TGTGCCAGTAGGCCTGACAGGAACACCGGGGAGCTGTTTTTT
TRBD1	TRBV5-1	TRBJ2-5	14	.	CASSLGQGAETQYF	TGCGCCAGCAGCTTGGGGCAGGGGGCAGAGACCCAGTACTTC
.	TRBV18	TRBJ2-7	13	few	CASSQGGDYEQYF	TGTGCCAGCTCACAAGGAGGGGACTACGAGCAGTACTTC
.	TRBV7-3	TRBJ2-1	13	few	CASSPDRNNEQFF	TGTGCCAGCAGCCCGGACAGAAACAATGAGCAGTTCTTC
TRBD1	TRBV4-2	TRBJ2-7	17	.	CASSQASGQGISYEQYF	TGTGCCAGCAGCCAAGCGTCCGGACAGGGGATTTCCTACGAGCAGTACTTC
TRBD2	TRBV5-4	TRBJ2-7	15	.	CASSSGLAGGYEQYF	TGTGCCAGCAGCTCGGGACTAGCGGGAGGTTACGAGCAGTACTTC
.	TRBV7-2	TRBJ1-3	16	.	CASSPSGTNSGNTIYF	TGTGCCAGCAGCCCTAGTGGGACAAACTCTGGAAACACCATATATTTT
.	TRBV5-1	TRBJ2-7	12	.	CASTDTSYEQYF	TGCGCCAGCACTGACACTAGCTACGAGCAGTACTTC
.	TRBV27	TRBJ1-4	16	.	CASSSNLRGSNEKLFF	TGTGCCAGCAGTTCCAACCTCCGGGGTTCTAATGAAAAACTGTTTTTT
.	TRBV2	TRBJ2-5	13	.	CASSDFGKETQYF	TGTGCCAGCAGTGATTTCGGGAAAGAGACCCAGTACTTC
TRBD2	TRBV7-2	TRBJ2-5	16	few	CASSFGLAGVSETQYF	TGTGCCAGCAGCTTCGGACTAGCGGGAGTTTCGGAGACCCAGTACTTC